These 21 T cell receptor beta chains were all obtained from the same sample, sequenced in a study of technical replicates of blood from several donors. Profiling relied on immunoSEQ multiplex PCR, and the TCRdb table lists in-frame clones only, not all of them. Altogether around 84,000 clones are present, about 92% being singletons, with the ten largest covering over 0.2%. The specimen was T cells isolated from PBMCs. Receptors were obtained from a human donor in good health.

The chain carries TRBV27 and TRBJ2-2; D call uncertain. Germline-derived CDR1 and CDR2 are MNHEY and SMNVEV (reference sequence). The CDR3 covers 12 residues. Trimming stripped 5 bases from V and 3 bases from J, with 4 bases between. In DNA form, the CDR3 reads TGTGCCAGCAGTCCCTACACCGGGGAGCTGTTTTTT. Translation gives CASSPYTGELFF.

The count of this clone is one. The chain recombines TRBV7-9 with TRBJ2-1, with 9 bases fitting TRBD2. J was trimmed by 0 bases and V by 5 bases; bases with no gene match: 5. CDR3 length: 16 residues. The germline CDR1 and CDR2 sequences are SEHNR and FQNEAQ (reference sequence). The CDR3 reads CASSKRGASSYNEQFF. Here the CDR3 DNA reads TGTGCCAGCAGCAAGCGGGGGGCAAGCTCCTACAATGAGCAGTTCTTC.

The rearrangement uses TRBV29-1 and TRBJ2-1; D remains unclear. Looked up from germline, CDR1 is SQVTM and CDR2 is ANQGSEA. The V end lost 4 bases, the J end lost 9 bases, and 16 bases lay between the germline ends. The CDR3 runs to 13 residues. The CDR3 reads CSVALNELAEQFF. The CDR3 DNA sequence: TGCAGCGTTGCCCTGAATGAGCTTGCTGAGCAGTTCTTC.

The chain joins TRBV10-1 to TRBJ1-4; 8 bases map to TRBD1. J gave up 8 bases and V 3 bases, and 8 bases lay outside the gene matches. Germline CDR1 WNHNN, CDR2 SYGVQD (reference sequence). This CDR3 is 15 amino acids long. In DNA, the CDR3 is TGCGCCAGCAGTGATTGGGACAGGTGGGGGGAAAAACTGTTTTTT. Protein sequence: CASSDWDRWGEKLFF.

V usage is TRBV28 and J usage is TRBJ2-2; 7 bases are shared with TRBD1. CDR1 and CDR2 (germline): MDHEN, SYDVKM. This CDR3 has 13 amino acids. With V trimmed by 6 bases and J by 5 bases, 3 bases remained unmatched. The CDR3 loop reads CASRTRGTGELFF. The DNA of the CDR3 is TGTGCCAGCAGGACCAGGGGGACCGGGGAGCTGTTTTTT. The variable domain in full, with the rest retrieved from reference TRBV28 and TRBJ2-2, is DVKVTQSSRYLVKRTGEKVFLECVQDMDHENMFWYRQDPGLGLRLIYFSYDVKMKEKGDIPEGYSVSREKKERFSLILESASTNQTSMYLCASRTRGTGELFFGEGSRLTVL.

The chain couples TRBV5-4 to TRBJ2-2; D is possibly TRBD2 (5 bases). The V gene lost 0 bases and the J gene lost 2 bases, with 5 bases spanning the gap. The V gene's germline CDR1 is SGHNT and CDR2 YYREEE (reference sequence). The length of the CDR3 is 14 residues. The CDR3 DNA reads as TGTGCCAGCAGCTTGGGACTAAACACCGGGGAGCTGTTTTTT. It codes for CASSLGLNTGELFF.

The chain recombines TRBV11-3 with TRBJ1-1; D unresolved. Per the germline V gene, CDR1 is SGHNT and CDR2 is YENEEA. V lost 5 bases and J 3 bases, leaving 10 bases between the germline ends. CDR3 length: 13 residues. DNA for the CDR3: TGTGCCAGCAGCCCCCCGGGTTACACTGAAGCTTTCTTT. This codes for CASSPPGYTEAFF.

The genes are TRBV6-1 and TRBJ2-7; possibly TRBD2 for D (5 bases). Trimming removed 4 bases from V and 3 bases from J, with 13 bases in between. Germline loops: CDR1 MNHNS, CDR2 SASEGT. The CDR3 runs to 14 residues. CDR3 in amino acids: CASSGTSAYYEQYF. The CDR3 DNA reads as TGTGCCAGCAGTGGGACTTCTGCGTACTACGAGCAGTACTTC.

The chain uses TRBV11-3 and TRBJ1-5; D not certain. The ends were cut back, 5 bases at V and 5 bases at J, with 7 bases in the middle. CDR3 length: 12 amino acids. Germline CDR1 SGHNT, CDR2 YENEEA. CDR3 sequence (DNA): TGTGCCAGCAGCCGAGATGATCAGCCCCAGCATTTT. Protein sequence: CASSRDDQPQHF. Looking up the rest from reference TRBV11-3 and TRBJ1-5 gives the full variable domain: EAGVVQSPRYKIIEKKQPVAFWCNPISGHNTLYWYLQNLGQGPELLIRYENEEAVDDSQLPKDRFSAERLKGVDSTLKIQPAELGDSAVYLCASSRDDQPQHFGDGTRLSIL.

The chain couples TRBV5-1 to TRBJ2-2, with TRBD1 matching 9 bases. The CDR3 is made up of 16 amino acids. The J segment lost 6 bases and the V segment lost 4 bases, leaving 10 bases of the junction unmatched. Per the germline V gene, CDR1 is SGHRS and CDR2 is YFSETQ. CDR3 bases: TGCGCCAGCAGCCGGGTGACAGGGGGAGTCGCCGGGGAGCTGTTTTTT. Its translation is CASSRVTGGVAGELFF.

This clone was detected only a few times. CDR3 sequence reads: CASSLASSYNSPLHF. The DNA for the CDR3 is TGTGCCAGCAGCTTGGCCAGCTCCTATAATTCACCCCTCCACTTT. The V gene is TRBV5-4, the J gene TRBJ1-6, with unresolved D. Germline lookup yields CDR1 SGHNT and CDR2 YYREEE (reference sequence). V was pared by 0 bases and J by 0 bases, with 4 bases between. There are 15 residues in the CDR3.

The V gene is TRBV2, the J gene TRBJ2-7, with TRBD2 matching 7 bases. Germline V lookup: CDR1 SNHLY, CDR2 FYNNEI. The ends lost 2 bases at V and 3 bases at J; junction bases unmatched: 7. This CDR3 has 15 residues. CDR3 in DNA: TGTGCCAGCAGTGAATTGCGGGGGTCTTACTACGAGCAGTACTTC. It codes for CASSELRGSYYEQYF.

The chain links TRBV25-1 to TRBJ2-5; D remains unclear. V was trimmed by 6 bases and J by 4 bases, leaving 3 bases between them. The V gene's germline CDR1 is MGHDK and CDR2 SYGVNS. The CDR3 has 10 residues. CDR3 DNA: TGTGCCAGCAGGCGAGAGACCCAGTACTTC. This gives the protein CASRRETQYF. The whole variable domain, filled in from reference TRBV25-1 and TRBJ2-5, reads EADIYQTPRYLVIGTGKKITLECSQTMGHDKMYWYQQDPGMELHLIHYSYGVNSTEKGDLSSESTVSRIRTEHFPLTLESARPSHTSQYLCASRRETQYFGPGTRLLVL.

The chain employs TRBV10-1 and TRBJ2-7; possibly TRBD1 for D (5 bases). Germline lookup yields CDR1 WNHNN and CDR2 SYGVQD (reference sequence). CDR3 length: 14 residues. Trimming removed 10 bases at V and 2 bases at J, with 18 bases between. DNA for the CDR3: TGCGCCACCTCATTCGGGCAGGGCGCCTACGAGCAGTACTTC. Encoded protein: CATSFGQGAYEQYF.

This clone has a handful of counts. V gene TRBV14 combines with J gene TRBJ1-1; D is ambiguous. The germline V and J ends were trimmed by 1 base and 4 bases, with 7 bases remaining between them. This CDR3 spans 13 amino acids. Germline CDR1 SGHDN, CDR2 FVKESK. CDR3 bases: TGTGCCAGCAGCCAAGGTTTACTCACTGAAGCTTTCTTT. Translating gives CASSQGLLTEAFF. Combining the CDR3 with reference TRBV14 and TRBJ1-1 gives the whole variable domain EAGVTQFPSHSVIEKGQTVTLRCDPISGHDNLYWYRRVMGKEIKFLLHFVKESKQDESGMPNNRFLAERTGGTYSTLKVQPAELEDSGVYFCASSQGLLTEAFFGQGTRLTVV.

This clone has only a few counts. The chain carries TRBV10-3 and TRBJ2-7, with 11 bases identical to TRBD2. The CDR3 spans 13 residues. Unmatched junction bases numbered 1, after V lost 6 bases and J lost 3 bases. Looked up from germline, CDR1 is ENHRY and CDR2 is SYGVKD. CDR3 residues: CAISGTSGYEQYF. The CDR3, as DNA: TGTGCCATCAGCGGGACTAGCGGCTACGAGCAGTACTTC.

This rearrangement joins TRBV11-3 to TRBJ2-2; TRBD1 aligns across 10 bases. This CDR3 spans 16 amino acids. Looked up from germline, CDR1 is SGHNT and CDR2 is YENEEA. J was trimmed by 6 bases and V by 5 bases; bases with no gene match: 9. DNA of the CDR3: TGTGCCAGCAGCCGGGACAGGGGAATGACGGCCGGGGAGCTGTTTTTT. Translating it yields CASSRDRGMTAGELFF.

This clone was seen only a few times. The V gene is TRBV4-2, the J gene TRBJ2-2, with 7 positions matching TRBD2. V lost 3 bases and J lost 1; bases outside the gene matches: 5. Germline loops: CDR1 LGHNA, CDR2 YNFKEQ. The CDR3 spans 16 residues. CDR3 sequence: CASSHRGGENTGELFF. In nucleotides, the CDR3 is TGTGCCAGCAGCCATAGGGGAGGGGAGAACACCGGGGAGCTGTTTTTT.

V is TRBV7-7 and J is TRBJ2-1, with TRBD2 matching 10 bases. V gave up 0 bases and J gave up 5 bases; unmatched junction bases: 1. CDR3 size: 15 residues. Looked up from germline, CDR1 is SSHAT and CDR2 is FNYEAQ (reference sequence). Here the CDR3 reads CASSLALAGDNEQFF. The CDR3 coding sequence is TGTGCCAGCAGCTTAGCGCTAGCGGGAGACAATGAGCAGTTCTTC.

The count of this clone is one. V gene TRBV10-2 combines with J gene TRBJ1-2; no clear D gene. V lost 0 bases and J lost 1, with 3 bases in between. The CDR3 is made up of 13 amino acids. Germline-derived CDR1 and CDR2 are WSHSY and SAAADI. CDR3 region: CASSESVNYGYTF. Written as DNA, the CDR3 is TGCGCCAGCAGTGAGTCCGTTAACTATGGCTACACCTTC.

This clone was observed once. The CDR3 region is CASSSIKRRGISYEQYF. CDR3 nucleotides: TGTGCCAGCAGCTCCATTAAGCGCAGGGGGATCTCCTACGAGCAGTACTTC. The chain is built from TRBV11-2 and TRBJ2-7; 7 bases are a match to TRBD1. J was trimmed by 0 bases and V by 4 bases; bases with no gene match: 12. The length of the CDR3 is 17 residues. Germline assignment: CDR1 SGHAT and CDR2 FQNNGV.